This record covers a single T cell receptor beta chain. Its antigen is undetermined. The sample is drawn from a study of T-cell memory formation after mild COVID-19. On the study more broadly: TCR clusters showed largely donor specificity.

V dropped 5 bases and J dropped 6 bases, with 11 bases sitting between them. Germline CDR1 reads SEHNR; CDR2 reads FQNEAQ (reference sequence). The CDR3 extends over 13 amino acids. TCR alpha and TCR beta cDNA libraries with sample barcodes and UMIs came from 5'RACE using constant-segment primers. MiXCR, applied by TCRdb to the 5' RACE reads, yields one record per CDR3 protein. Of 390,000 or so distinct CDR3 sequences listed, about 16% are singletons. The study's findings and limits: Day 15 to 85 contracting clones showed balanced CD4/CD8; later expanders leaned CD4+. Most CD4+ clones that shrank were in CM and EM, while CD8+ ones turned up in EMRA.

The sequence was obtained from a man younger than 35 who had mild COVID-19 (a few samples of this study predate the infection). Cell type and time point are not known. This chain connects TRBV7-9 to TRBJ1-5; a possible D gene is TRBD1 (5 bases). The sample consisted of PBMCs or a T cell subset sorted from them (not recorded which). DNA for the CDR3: TGTGCCAGCAGCGTCGGGGCGGGTCAGCCCCAGCATTTT. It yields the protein CASSVGAGQPQHF.